Below are 12 T cell receptor beta chains sequenced from a single sample in a study of cytomegalovirus exposure and HLA in healthy donors. Sequencing used immunoSEQ multiplex PCR; TCRdb keeps in-frame clones, though not all of them. The repertoire holds roughly 150,000 clones, with roughly nine tenths as singletons. Sequences were obtained from PBMCs. These receptors originate from a woman in her 30s in good health and CMV-seronegative.

This rearrangement joins TRBV4-3 to TRBJ2-3; a possible D gene is TRBD1 (6 bases). The CDR3 totals 17 residues. CDR1 and CDR2 (germline): LGHNA, YSLEER. V was shortened by 1 base and J by 5 bases, with 19 bases between the two germline ends. The CDR3 coding sequence is TGCGCCAGCAGCCAAGGTCCAGGGGCGGTTAGGAGAGATACGCAGTATTTT. The encoded protein is CASSQGPGAVRRDTQYF.

V gene TRBV10-3 combines with J gene TRBJ2-7; the D is unclear. Between the trimmed V and J ends, which lost 4 bases and 5 bases, there was a span of 9 bases. The V gene's germline CDR1 is ENHRY and CDR2 SYGVKD. The CDR3 totals 12 residues. This chain's CDR3 is CAISGTFNEQYF. CDR3 coding DNA: TGTGCCATCAGTGGGACCTTCAACGAGCAGTACTTC.

This chain joins TRBV2 and TRBJ2-2; D possibly uses TRBD1 or TRBD2 (5 bases each). CDR1 and CDR2 from the germline V gene are SNHLY and FYNNEI. The ends were cut back, 6 bases at V and 6 bases at J, with 11 bases in the middle. This CDR3 region has 13 residues. CDR3 nucleotides: TGTGCCAGCAGCCCTTTGGGGGCCGGGGAGCTGTTTTTT. As protein: CASSPLGAGELFF.

The chain uses TRBV10-3 and TRBJ1-1; 9 bases align to TRBD1. V shed 2 bases, J shed 3 bases, and the junction held 1 base outside the gene matches. Germline CDR1 ENHRY, CDR2 SYGVKD. The CDR3 has 14 residues. This CDR3 reads CAISEGQGYTEAFF. DNA for the CDR3: TGTGCCATCAGTGAGGGACAGGGGTACACTGAAGCTTTCTTT.

V gene TRBV2 combines with J gene TRBJ2-7, with D possibly called TRBD1 or TRBD2 (5 bases each). Germline CDR1 and CDR2: SNHLY and FYNNEI. V was shortened by 7 bases and J by 4 bases, with 11 bases between the two germline ends. This CDR3 region has 12 residues. The CDR3 sequence is CASKGSPYEQYF. CDR3 sequence (DNA): TGTGCCAGCAAGGGGAGTCCTTACGAGCAGTACTTC.

The V gene is TRBV9, the J gene TRBJ2-1; D not certain. The CDR3 extends over 13 amino acids. Germline V lookup: CDR1 SGDLS, CDR2 YYNGEE. V was trimmed by 3 bases and J by 3 bases, leaving 7 bases between them. The CDR3 nucleotides read TGTGCCAGCAGCGCATTAAACTACAATGAGCAGTTCTTC. Translation: CASSALNYNEQFF.

This sequence joins TRBV7-8 and TRBJ2-1; TRBD1 might be the D (7 bases). This CDR3 has 17 amino acids. The germline V gene has CDR1 SGHVS and CDR2 FQNEAQ. V was cut by 4 bases and J by 8 bases, with 24 bases left in between. The CDR3 here is CASSSAGGSGDNDEQFF. The CDR3 bases are TGTGCCAGCAGCTCAGCAGGGGGTAGCGGAGATAACGATGAGCAGTTCTTC.

This chain joins TRBV25-1 and TRBJ2-7; 14 bases align to TRBD2. Unmatched junction bases numbered 7, after V lost 4 bases and J lost 5 bases. Germline V gene lookup returns CDR1 MGHDK and CDR2 SYGVNS. The CDR3 has 16 residues. CDR3 DNA sequence: TGTGCCAGCAGTGCCCCATGGGGACTAGCGGGAGACGAGCAGTACTTC. Residues: CASSAPWGLAGDEQYF.

This clone was counted once. The V call is TRBV30, the J call TRBJ2-7; TRBD2 matches at 8 bases. V was pared by 3 bases and J by 6 bases, with 7 bases of the junction left unmatched. This CDR3 spans 13 amino acids. Germline V gene lookup returns CDR1 GTSNPN and CDR2 SVGIG (reference sequence). Written as DNA, the CDR3 is TGTGCCTGGAGATGGGGCGGGAGGTCCGAGCAGTACTTC. Residues: CAWRWGGRSEQYF.

The CDR3 nucleotides read TGTGCCACCAGCAGCTCGGGGGGTGGTCGAAACATTCAGTACTTC. Translated: CATSSSGGGRNIQYF. The gene calls are TRBV15 and TRBJ2-4, with 7 nucleotides matching TRBD2. CDR1 and CDR2 from the germline V gene are LNHNV and YYDKDF (reference sequence). The trim removed 3 bases at V and 6 bases at J, leaving 8 bases unmatched. The CDR3 totals 15 residues.

The chain recombines TRBV30 with TRBJ1-1; 8 nucleotides agree with TRBD1. The CDR3 totals 12 residues. CDR1 and CDR2 from the germline V gene are GTSNPN and SVGIG (reference sequence). The junction had 3 bases not matched to a gene; V was cut back by 2 bases and J by 7 bases. DNA of the CDR3: TGTGCCTGGAGTCGTGGACAGGGTGAAGCTTTCTTT. This sequence encodes CAWSRGQGEAFF.

The rearrangement joins TRBV4-1 to TRBJ2-3; 11 nucleotides match TRBD2. The V segment lost 2 bases and the J segment 4 bases; nucleotides outside the gene matches: 14. Germline assignment: CDR1 MGHRA and CDR2 YSYEKL. CDR3 length: 19 residues. The CDR3: CASSQPGSGGAGLADTQYF. In nucleotides, the CDR3 is TGCGCCAGCAGCCAACCCGGTAGCGGGGGGGCCGGGTTGGCAGATACGCAGTATTTT.